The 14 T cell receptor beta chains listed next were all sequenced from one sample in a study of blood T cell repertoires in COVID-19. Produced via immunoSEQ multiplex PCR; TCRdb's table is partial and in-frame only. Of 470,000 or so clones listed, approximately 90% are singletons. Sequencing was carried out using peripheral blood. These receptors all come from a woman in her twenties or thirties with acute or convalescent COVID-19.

CDR3 protein: CAISVVTRDTQYF. Written as DNA, the CDR3 is TGTGCCATCAGTGTGGTAACCCGGGATACGCAGTATTTT. This chain links TRBV10-3 with TRBJ2-3; no clear D gene. Between the trimmed V and J ends, which lost 4 bases and 6 bases, there was a span of 11 bases. There are 13 residues in the CDR3. Germline V gene data show CDR1 as ENHRY and CDR2 as SYGVKD.

The CDR3 DNA reads as TGTGCCTGGAGTGTAGAGAGCCTCAATCAGCCCCAGCATTTT. This gives the protein CAWSVESLNQPQHF. The J gene is TRBJ1-5, the V gene TRBV30; D is ambiguous. This CDR3 region has 14 residues. Germline CDR1 is GTSNPN and CDR2 is SVGIG (reference sequence). Deletions cut 0 bases from V and 3 bases from J, with 9 bases between.

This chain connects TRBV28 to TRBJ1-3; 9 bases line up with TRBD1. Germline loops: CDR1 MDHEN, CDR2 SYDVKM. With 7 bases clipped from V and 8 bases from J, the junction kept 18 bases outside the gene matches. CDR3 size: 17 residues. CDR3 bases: TGTGCCAGCATACCGACACCTGGGGGACAGGGTGATTACACCATATATTTT. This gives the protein CASIPTPGGQGDYTIYF.

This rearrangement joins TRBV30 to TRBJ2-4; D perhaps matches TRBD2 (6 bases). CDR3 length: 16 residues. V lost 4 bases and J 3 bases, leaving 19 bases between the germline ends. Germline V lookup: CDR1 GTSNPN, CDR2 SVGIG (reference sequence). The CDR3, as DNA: TGTGCCTGGACCGCCAGGGCTGCGGGGTTCAAAAACATTCAGTACTTC. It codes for CAWTARAAGFKNIQYF.

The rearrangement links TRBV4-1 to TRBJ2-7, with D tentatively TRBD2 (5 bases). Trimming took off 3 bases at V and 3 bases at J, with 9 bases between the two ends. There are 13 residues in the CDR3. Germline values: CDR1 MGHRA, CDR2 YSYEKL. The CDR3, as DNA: TGCGCCAGCAGCCAGCGGGCCATCTACGAGCAGTACTTC. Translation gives CASSQRAIYEQYF.

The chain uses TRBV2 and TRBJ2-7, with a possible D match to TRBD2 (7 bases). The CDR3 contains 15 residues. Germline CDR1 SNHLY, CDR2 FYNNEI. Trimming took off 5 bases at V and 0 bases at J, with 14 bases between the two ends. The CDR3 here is CASSTYREGSYEQYF. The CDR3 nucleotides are TGTGCCAGCAGTACTTACAGGGAGGGCTCCTACGAGCAGTACTTC.

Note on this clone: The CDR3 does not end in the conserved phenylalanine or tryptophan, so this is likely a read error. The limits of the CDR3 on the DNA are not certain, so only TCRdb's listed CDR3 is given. CDR3 in amino acids: CATSRGRAGAAMIVEE. J is TRBJ1-6 and V is TRBV15. Germline assignment: CDR1 LNHNV and CDR2 YYDKDF (reference sequence). The CDR3 has 16 amino acids, counting both end residues.

CDR3 coding DNA: TGTGCCAGCAGCTCCCCGGGGGGCGTGTATGGCTACACCTTC. Its translation is CASSSPGGVYGYTF. The rearrangement uses TRBV28 and TRBJ1-2; tentative D call: TRBD1 (6 bases). CDR1 MDHEN and CDR2 SYDVKM come from the germline V gene. V lost 6 bases, J lost 5 bases, and 16 bases lay in between. The CDR3 is 14 amino acids.

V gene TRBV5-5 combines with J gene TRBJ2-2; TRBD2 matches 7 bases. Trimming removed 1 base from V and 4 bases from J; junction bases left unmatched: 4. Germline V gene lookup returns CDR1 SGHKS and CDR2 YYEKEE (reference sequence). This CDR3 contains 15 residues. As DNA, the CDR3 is TGTGCCAGCAGCTTGACTAGCGCGGTCACCGGGGAGCTGTTTTTT. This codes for CASSLTSAVTGELFF.

This CDR3 reads CASRQSRDRVNEQYF. The CDR3 coding sequence is TGTGCCAGCAGGCAAAGTCGGGACAGGGTTAACGAGCAGTACTTC. The gene calls are TRBV11-1 and TRBJ2-7, with 9 bases aligning to TRBD1. The J segment lost 5 bases and the V segment lost 6 bases, leaving 11 bases of the junction unmatched. Germline V gene data show CDR1 as SGHAT and CDR2 as FQDESV (reference sequence). The CDR3 runs 15 residues.

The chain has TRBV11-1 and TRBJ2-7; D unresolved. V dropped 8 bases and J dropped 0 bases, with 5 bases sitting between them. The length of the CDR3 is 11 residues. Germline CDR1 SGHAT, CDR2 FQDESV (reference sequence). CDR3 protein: CASSSSYEQYF. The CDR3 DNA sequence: TGTGCCAGCTCTAGCTCCTACGAGCAGTACTTC.

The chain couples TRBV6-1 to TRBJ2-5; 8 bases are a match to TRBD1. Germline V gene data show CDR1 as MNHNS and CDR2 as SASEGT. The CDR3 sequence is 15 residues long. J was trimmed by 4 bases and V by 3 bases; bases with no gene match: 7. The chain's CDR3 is CASSENRGFRETQYF. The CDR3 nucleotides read TGTGCCAGCAGTGAGAACAGGGGGTTTCGAGAGACCCAGTACTTC.

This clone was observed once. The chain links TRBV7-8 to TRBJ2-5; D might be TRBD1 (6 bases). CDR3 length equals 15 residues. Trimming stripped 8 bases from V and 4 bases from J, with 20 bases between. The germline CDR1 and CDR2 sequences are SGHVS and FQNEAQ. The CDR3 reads CASPGLGQGSETQYF. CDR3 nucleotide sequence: TGTGCCAGCCCTGGACTTGGCCAGGGGTCAGAGACCCAGTACTTC.

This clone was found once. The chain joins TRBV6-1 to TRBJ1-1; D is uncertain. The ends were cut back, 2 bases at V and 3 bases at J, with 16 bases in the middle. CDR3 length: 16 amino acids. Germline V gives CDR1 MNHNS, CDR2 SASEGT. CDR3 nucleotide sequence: TGTGCCAGCAGTGAATCGTATTGGCGGCGGGACACTGAAGCTTTCTTT. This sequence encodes CASSESYWRRDTEAFF.